The T cell receptor (beta chain) described here comes from a study of CD8+ T cells in alopecia areata. To note about this clone: What it binds is not known.

Documented treatment: oral pan-JAK inhibitor, 5-10 mg twice daily. Whole-study findings and limits: On tofacitinib, scalp and blood still held many of the expanded lesional clones. Scalp sample data also include resident alphabeta T cells from normal skin. Clonality was higher in lesional than normal scalp, especially in alopecia totalis/universalis.

The CDR3 has 14 residues. V lost 2 bases, J lost 1 base, and 11 bases lay in between. The germline V gene has CDR1 GTSNPN and CDR2 SVGIG (reference sequence). TCR sequencing used cDNA made by reverse transcription of extracted RNA. The table came from immunoSEQ multiplex PCR; TCRdb's copy has only in-frame clones and leaves some out. The table has fewer than 250,000 clones, 55% to 70% seen once. The receptor comes from a human donor with alopecia areata. Sequencing used CD4+ T cells sorted from blood, obtained at week 4, from a patient treated with tofacitinib. V gene TRBV30 combines with J gene TRBJ1-2; no firm D call. The CDR3 DNA follows: TGTGCCTGGAGTAAGCCCGTCTTTAACTATGGCTACACCTTC. Its translation: CAWSKPVFNYGYTF.